This TCR beta chain stems from a study of blood T cells in healthy people across ages. Study-level results: Possibly confounding the expanded clonotype changes was the fact that donor CMV status was unknown. Measured against age, TCR beta diversity per million T cells decreased in a roughly linear manner.

Peripheral blood, roughly 11 milliliters per donor, was collected. J gave up 4 bases and V 3 bases, and 16 bases lay outside the gene matches. Germline assignment: CDR1 LNHNV and CDR2 YYDKDF (reference sequence). The CDR3 spans 20 residues. Concerning this clonotype itself: The antigen is not known.

Together with a sample-barcoded 5' primer, a J-beta primer mix was included in a second PCR lasting roughly 7 to 11 cycles. Template switching added a 12-random-nucleotide identifier to every cDNA molecule. TCRdb itself ran the 5' RACE reads through MiXCR, one entry per CDR3 protein. This sample has fewer than 950,000 distinct CDR3 sequences; around 36% occur once, and the top ten carry approximately 12%. The clonotype comes from a man between 18 and 35 years old in good health. The chain joins TRBV15 to TRBJ1-5, with 12 bases lining up with TRBD1. Sequenced sample: blood. Here the CDR3 DNA reads TGTGCCACCAGCAGTCCCACGGAGCCCAAGGGACAGGGGGCAAATCAGCCCCAGCATTTT. Translated: CATSSPTEPKGQGANQPQHF.